The 5 T cell receptor beta chains below come from one sample, sequenced in a study of molecular identifiers for immune sequencing clone quantification. MiXCR, applied by TCRdb to the PCR reads, yields one record per CDR3 protein. The sample consists of 85,000 to 130,000 distinct CDR3 sequences, over 30% of them appearing once. The sample taken for sequencing was naive CD8+ T cells from blood, with Jurkat cell RNA spiked in. Subset reported: FACS-sorted CD8+CD4-CCR7+CD45RA+ naive T cells. The origin of the receptors is a human donor in good health. Some libraries in this study had Jurkat cell RNA spiked in.

V and J are TRBV6-5 and TRBJ1-3; D ambiguous. V dropped 6 bases and J dropped 0 bases, with 12 bases sitting between them. The V gene's germline CDR1 is MNHEY and CDR2 SVGAGI. CDR3 length: 15 residues. The CDR3 sequence: CASRFSGSSGNTIYF. CDR3 nucleotide sequence: TGTGCCAGCAGGTTTAGCGGCAGCTCTGGAAACACCATATATTTT.

This clonotype appeared a few times. This sequence joins TRBV13 and TRBJ2-3; 9 bases are shared with TRBD2. Germline CDR1 PRHDT, CDR2 FYEKMQ (reference sequence). This CDR3 contains 19 residues. V lost 4 bases, J lost 0 bases, and 14 bases stayed unmatched. CDR3 sequence reads: CASSSRGLAGWGSTDTQYF. The CDR3 region has the DNA TGTGCCAGCAGCTCCCGGGGGCTAGCGGGATGGGGAAGCACAGATACGCAGTATTTT.

The table lists this clonotype with many counts. Compared with germline, one end of the junction differs, possibly owing to a read error. The V gene is TRBV6-5, the J gene TRBJ2-7; no firm D call. Germline lookup yields CDR1 MNHEY and CDR2 SVGAGI. The CDR3 totals 13 residues. The CDR3: CASSLGASYEQYF. The CDR3, as DNA: TGCGCCAGCAGCTTGGGTGCGAGCTACGAGCAGTACTTC.

This clonotype was counted a few times. The rearrangement links TRBV3-1 to TRBJ2-5, with TRBD2 identical over 8 bases. The germline V gene encodes CDR1 LGHDT and CDR2 YNNKEL (reference sequence). The CDR3 has 15 amino acids. The J segment lost 4 bases and the V segment lost 6 bases, leaving 10 bases of the junction unmatched. The DNA for the CDR3 is TGTGCCAGCAGGGACCCAGCGGGAGAAGGAGAGACCCAGTACTTC. Translation: CASRDPAGEGETQYF.

The chain couples TRBV20-1 to TRBJ2-5, with D tentatively TRBD2 (5 bases). Germline CDR1 reads DFQATT; CDR2 reads SNEGSKA (reference sequence). Trimming stripped 3 bases from V and 5 bases from J, with 22 bases between. This CDR3 has 16 amino acids. CDR3: CSARPDTGLRGETQYF. CDR3 sequence (DNA): TGCAGTGCTAGGCCCGATACTGGGCTTAGAGGGGAGACCCAGTACTTC.